Listed here is a single T cell receptor (beta chain). CDR1 is SNHLY and CDR2 is FYNNEI in the germline V gene. This CDR3 has 15 residues. V gave up 4 bases and J gave up 2 bases, with 9 bases separating them. Primers used in a second PCR of about 6 to 12 cycles were a sample-barcoded 5' primer and a J-beta primer mix. Via MiXCR, TCRdb re-called the 5' RACE reads, giving one row per CDR3 protein. The table has about 680,000 distinct CDR3 sequences, approximately 50% seen once; the top ten hold 30% to 40%. These data are taken from a study of blood T cells in healthy people across ages. Looking at the study overall: Per two T cells, about one barcoded beta molecule was captured through template switching.

The chain employs TRBV2 and TRBJ2-6; D is unclear. This receptor was taken from a woman in her fifties or sixties in good health. Sequencing was carried out using blood. The CDR3: CASSALPAGANVLTF. CDR3 DNA sequence: TGTGCCAGCAGTGCCCTTCCGGCTGGGGCCAACGTCCTGACTTTC.